The present TCR beta chain was sequenced within a study of blood T cell repertoires in COVID-19. On the study more broadly: Some COVID-19 samples were acute and others convalescent; all came from the United States, Italy and Spain.

The ends were cut back, 5 bases at V and 0 bases at J, with 16 bases in the middle. The V gene's germline CDR1 is SGHNT and CDR2 YENEEA. There are 17 residues in the CDR3. Clones were sequenced by immunoSEQ multiplex PCR, and TCRdb holds only the in-frame ones, with some missing. The sample shows 100,000 to 150,000 clones, 85% to 90% of them seen only once. This clone was observed once. Material: peripheral blood. The receptor's source is a woman aged 70-85 years with acute or convalescent COVID-19. The gene calls are TRBV11-3 and TRBJ2-2, with D possibly being TRBD2 (6 bases). The CDR3 region is CASSLRGGTANTGELFF. In DNA, the CDR3 is TGTGCCAGCAGCCTTCGTGGAGGGACTGCGAACACCGGGGAGCTGTTTTTT.